The next 28 T cell receptor beta chains were all read from a single sample in a study of blood T cells in healthy people across ages. The authors ran a second PCR of about 7 to 11 cycles using a sample-barcoded 5' primer and a J-beta primer mix. TCRdb passed the 5' RACE reads through MiXCR, listing each CDR3 protein once. The sample comprises hundreds of thousands of distinct CDR3 sequences, 45% to 50% of which are singletons, and around a third rests with the top ten. What was sequenced was blood. Receptors were obtained from a woman in her sixties or seventies in good health.

The V gene is TRBV27, the J gene TRBJ2-4; D possibly corresponds to TRBD2 (5 bases). TRBJ2-5 matches the DNA end more closely, so the J call is doubtful. CDR1 and CDR2 (germline): MNHEY, SMNVEV (reference sequence). This CDR3 contains 16 residues. CDR3 sequence reads: CASGSPIARARETQYF. CDR3 DNA sequence: TGTGCCAGCGGGTCCCCCATAGCGAGGGCAAGGGAGACCCAGTACTTC.

This clonotype was seen a handful of times. The J gene is TRBJ2-2, the V gene TRBV20-1; possible D gene TRBD1, 6 bases. CDR1 is DFQATT and CDR2 is SNEGSKA in the germline V gene (reference sequence). The CDR3 runs 15 residues. Trimming stripped 1 base from V and 1 base from J, with 10 bases between. CDR3 nucleotide sequence: TGCAGTGCTAGAGCCCCCAGGGGGAACACCGGGGAGCTGTTTTTT. It encodes CSARAPRGNTGELFF.

A note on this clonotype: The junction shows a germline mismatch at one end, possibly a read error. The chain has TRBV5-1 and TRBJ2-7; D tentatively fits TRBD1 or TRBD2 (5 bases each). The CDR3 is made up of 14 amino acids. CDR1 is SGHRS, CDR2 YFSETQ, per germline. The CDR3 DNA reads as TGCGCCAGCAGCTTGTGGGGGTCCTCCTACGGGCAGTACTTC. Its protein product is CASSLWGSSYGQYF.

This clonotype was seen a few times. V is TRBV18 and J is TRBJ1-2; a weak D match, TRBD1 (6 bases). The CDR3 consists of 14 residues. Germline values: CDR1 KGHSH, CDR2 LQKENI. Trimming cost V 3 bases and J 7 bases, with 15 bases left between them. This CDR3 is CASSPGTSSGGYTF. As DNA, the CDR3 is TGTGCCAGCTCACCCGGGACATCCTCGGGTGGCTACACCTTC.

This clonotype has just a few counts. The V call is TRBV10-3, the J call TRBJ2-7, with D possibly being TRBD1 (5 bases). Trimming pared 8 bases from V and 2 bases from J, leaving 13 bases between. The CDR3 spans 13 residues. The germline gives CDR1 ENHRY, CDR2 SYGVKD. CDR3 residues: CAISNQGAYEQYF. Here the CDR3 DNA reads TGTGCCATCTCTAACCAGGGTGCCTACGAGCAGTACTTC.

The chain has TRBV29-1 and TRBJ2-1; D gene unclear. Trimming left V 7 bases short and J 6 bases short, with 22 bases between. This CDR3 region has 15 residues. Germline V gene lookup returns CDR1 SQVTM and CDR2 ANQGSEA. CDR3 residues: CSAPSLGYSRNEQFF. The CDR3 nucleotides are TGCAGCGCCCCGTCCCTGGGGTACAGTCGCAATGAGCAGTTCTTC.

The chain carries TRBV6-6 and TRBJ2-7, with D possibly being TRBD2 (5 bases). The DNA end is a closer match to TRBJ2-4, so the J assignment may be wrong. Germline-derived CDR1 and CDR2 are MNHNY and SVGAGI (reference sequence). The CDR3 contains 17 residues. In nucleotides, the CDR3 is TGTGCCAGCAGGCAACCGGAGGCCCCCCCCGCCAAAAACATTCAGTACTTC. This encodes CASRQPEAPPAKNIQYF.

This clonotype was counted a single time. This sequence joins TRBV5-1 and TRBJ1-1, with 11 bases that match TRBD1. The CDR3 covers 14 residues. Trimming cost V 0 bases and J 7 bases; bases outside gene matches: 2. Per germline, CDR1 SGHRS and CDR2 YFSETQ. This CDR3 reads CASSLGGTGGEAFF. The DNA for the CDR3 is TGCGCCAGCAGCTTGGGTGGGACAGGGGGTGAAGCTTTCTTT.

This clonotype was counted ten times or more. This chain uses TRBV20-1 with TRBJ2-7; unclear D gene. The germline V gene has CDR1 DFQATT and CDR2 SNEGSKA (reference sequence). This CDR3 spans 13 amino acids. V gave up 1 base and J gave up 5 bases, with 12 bases separating them. The chain's CDR3 is CSARGMEFHEQYF. The CDR3 DNA follows: TGCAGTGCTAGAGGAATGGAGTTCCACGAGCAGTACTTC.

This clonotype was recorded only once. The V and J genes are TRBV7-3 and TRBJ2-3, with 8 bases matching TRBD1. The junction had 10 bases not matched to a gene; V was cut back by 5 bases and J by 3 bases. There are 16 residues in the CDR3. Per the germline V gene, CDR1 is SGHTA and CDR2 is FQGTGA. The CDR3 coding sequence is TGTGCCAGCAGCCGAACCGGACAGGGCGGGACAGATACGCAGTATTTT. Its protein product is CASSRTGQGGTDTQYF.

The gene calls are TRBV27 and TRBJ2-7; D remains unclear. The germline V and J ends were trimmed by 8 bases and 2 bases, with 16 bases remaining between them. CDR1 and CDR2 from the germline V gene are MNHEY and SMNVEV (reference sequence). This CDR3 has 14 amino acids. The CDR3 reads CASPTEALPYEQYF. The CDR3 nucleotides read TGTGCCAGCCCTACCGAGGCACTTCCCTACGAGCAGTACTTC.

The chain has TRBV29-1 and TRBJ2-7; D is perhaps TRBD1 or TRBD2 (6 bases each). CDR1 and CDR2 from the germline V gene are SQVTM and ANQGSEA. The V gene lost 4 bases and the J gene lost 4 bases, with 17 bases spanning the gap. This CDR3 contains 14 residues. CDR3 DNA: TGCAGCGTTGTCGGGGGCCAAAGAGGGTACGAGCAGTACTTC. Translating it yields CSVVGGQRGYEQYF.

The chain links TRBV2 to TRBJ2-1; 7 bases fit TRBD1. The J call is in doubt because the DNA end fits TRBJ2-7 better. The CDR3 runs 16 residues. CDR1 is SNHLY and CDR2 is FYNNEI in the germline V gene. The CDR3 here is CASSNRGGEPYNEQYF. DNA of the CDR3: TGTGCCAGCAGCAACAGGGGTGGGGAACCCTACAATGAGCAGTACTTC.

The rearrangement links TRBV11-2 to TRBJ2-6; the match to TRBD1 covers 7 bases. The length of the CDR3 is 15 residues. The germline V gene has CDR1 SGHAT and CDR2 FQNNGV. With 4 bases clipped from V and 2 bases from J, the junction kept 2 bases outside the gene matches. The chain's CDR3 is CASSWQGAGANVLTF. As DNA, the CDR3 is TGTGCCAGCAGCTGGCAGGGGGCTGGGGCCAACGTCCTGACTTTC.

The chain employs TRBV7-2 and TRBJ1-4, with D possibly TRBD1 on 6 matching bases. Germline V CDR1 and CDR2: SGHTA, FQGNSA. V shed 7 bases and J shed 2 bases, with 11 bases lying between them. CDR3 length equals 14 residues. CDR3 in amino acids: CASTGRGTNEKLFF. The DNA of the CDR3 is TGTGCCAGCACCGGTAGGGGGACTAATGAAAAACTGTTTTTT.

The CDR3: CAGGQGMNTEAFF. DNA for the CDR3: TGTGCCGGAGGGCAGGGGATGAACACTGAAGCTTTCTTT. The chain uses TRBV10-3 and TRBJ1-1; possible D gene TRBD1, 6 bases. The ends were cut back, 11 bases at V and 0 bases at J, with 13 bases in the middle. Germline V CDR1 and CDR2: ENHRY, SYGVKD. This CDR3 spans 13 amino acids.

The rearrangement links TRBV29-1 to TRBJ1-4, with D tentatively TRBD1 (5 bases). Trimming removed 1 base from V and 8 bases from J, with 17 bases in between. Germline CDR1 and CDR2: SQVTM and ANQGSEA. The CDR3 has 15 residues. CDR3 in DNA: TGCAGCGTTGAAGCGGGGCACAGGTCCAGAGAAAAACTGTTTTTT. Its protein is CSVEAGHRSREKLFF.

This sequence joins TRBV7-8 and TRBJ2-7; TRBD1 or TRBD2 may be the D gene (5 bases each). The CDR3 is made up of 15 amino acids. CDR1 SGHVS and CDR2 FQNEAQ come from the germline V gene. V lost 1 base to trimming and J lost 2 bases, with 12 bases between them. Here the CDR3 reads CASSLVQGSAYEQYF. The CDR3 bases are TGTGCCAGCAGCTTAGTCCAGGGTAGCGCCTACGAGCAGTACTTC.

The V and J genes are TRBV5-1 and TRBJ1-2; D gene uncertain. The CDR3 loop spans 16 amino acids. Germline CDR1 reads SGHRS; CDR2 reads YFSETQ. The V end was cut by 3 bases, the J end by 3 bases, with 18 bases between. The CDR3 loop reads CASSSGSVGGYYGYTF. The CDR3 DNA is TGCGCCAGCAGCTCCGGTTCGGTAGGCGGCTACTATGGCTACACCTTC.

The V and J genes are TRBV5-1 and TRBJ2-1, with D possibly matching TRBD2 (6 bases). CDR3 length equals 14 residues. Per the germline V gene, CDR1 is SGHRS and CDR2 is YFSETQ. V lost 4 bases, J lost 4 bases, and 12 bases lay in between. The CDR3 loop is CASSGGLFYNEQFF. The CDR3 coding sequence is TGCGCCAGCAGCGGGGGACTTTTTTACAATGAGCAGTTCTTC.

V is TRBV6-5 and J is TRBJ2-7; D is undetermined. Trimming left V 10 bases short and J 3 bases short, with 16 bases between. The germline V gene encodes CDR1 MNHEY and CDR2 SVGAGI. The CDR3 consists of 13 residues. The CDR3: CATTSTRSYEQYF. The CDR3 nucleotides read TGTGCCACCACCTCAACGCGGAGCTACGAGCAGTACTTC.

The chain is built from TRBV18 and TRBJ2-7; tentative D call: TRBD2 (5 bases). The V end was cut by 3 bases, the J end by 5 bases, with 14 bases between. This CDR3 spans 14 amino acids. Germline CDR1 KGHSH, CDR2 LQKENI. The chain's CDR3 is CASSPYRGNNEQYF. The CDR3 bases are TGTGCCAGCTCACCTTACCGGGGTAACAACGAGCAGTACTTC.

The chain is built from TRBV3-1 and TRBJ2-7; D may be TRBD1 or TRBD2 (6 bases each). Germline CDR1 is LGHDT and CDR2 is YNNKEL (reference sequence). The CDR3 is 13 residues long. Trimming took off 4 bases at V and 7 bases at J, with 14 bases between the two ends. CDR3 DNA: TGTGCCAGCAGCCCCTCTCGGAGGGGGGAGCAGTACTTC. It yields the protein CASSPSRRGEQYF.

Remarks on this clonotype: This clone may be a read error of a much larger clone one base away. The DNA for the CDR3 is TGTGCCAGCAGCTTGAACGGACTAGCGGTGACCCAGTACTTC. Amino acids: CASSLNGLAVTQYF. The chain joins TRBV7-9 to TRBJ2-7, with TRBD2 matching 10 bases. The DNA end is more similar to TRBJ2-5, so the J call may be wrong. Germline CDR1 is SEHNR and CDR2 is FQNEAQ (reference sequence). The CDR3 is 14 amino acids.

The genes are TRBV14 and TRBJ2-1; perhaps TRBD2 as D (5 bases). Germline V CDR1 and CDR2: SGHDN, FVKESK. The CDR3 is 15 residues long. V was trimmed by 0 bases and J by 4 bases, leaving 10 bases between them. The DNA of the CDR3 is TGTGCCAGCAGCCAAGATCTGGACTCTTACAATGAGCAGTTCTTC. It codes for CASSQDLDSYNEQFF.

This chain joins TRBV12-3 or TRBV12-4 and TRBJ1-5; TRBD1 aligns across 9 bases. V lost 4 bases and J lost 3; bases outside the gene matches: 4. The CDR3 runs to 15 residues. The CDR3 DNA is TGTGCCAGCAGTTCGGGACAGGGAATCAATCAGCCCCAGCATTTT. It yields the protein CASSSGQGINQPQHF.

Comment on this clonotype: One junction end disagrees with the germline gene, perhaps due to a read error. The CDR3 region has the DNA TGCGGTGCTAGAGAAGGACGCTATGGCTACACCTTC. Translation gives CGAREGRYGYTF. The chain combines TRBV20-1 with TRBJ1-2; D is uncertain. The CDR3 has 12 amino acids. Germline CDR1 reads DFQATT; CDR2 reads SNEGSKA (reference sequence).

This clonotype was found a few times. The gene calls are TRBV6-2 or TRBV6-3 and TRBJ2-7; no firm D call. Trimming cost V 6 bases and J 3 bases, with 27 bases left between them. Germline CDR1 reads MNHEY; CDR2 reads SVGEGT. This CDR3 has 18 residues. CDR3: CASRPSEASPLLDYEQYF. CDR3 sequence (DNA): TGTGCCAGCAGACCCAGCGAAGCGTCACCTTTGCTAGACTACGAGCAGTACTTC.